These 8 T cell receptor beta chains were sequenced from one sample in a study of T cells in tuberculosis. Libraries were prepared by immunoSEQ multiplex PCR; TCRdb keeps only in-frame clonotypes and omits some of them. The table records about 35,000 clones, 92% of them present only once. The time point here: new active TB diagnosis, blood taken before or within 7 days of starting treatment. The source material was PBMCs, sampled at tuberculosis diagnosis. Source of these receptors: an adult with tuberculosis. Some clones in this sample may be carry-over from other donors' samples.

This sequence joins TRBV27 and TRBJ2-7; no firm D call. The CDR3 has 14 residues. The V and J ends lost 4 bases and 1 base respectively, with 11 bases between them. CDR1 is MNHEY, CDR2 SMNVEV, per germline (reference sequence). CDR3 sequence reads: CASSSNARSYEQYF. As DNA, the CDR3 is TGTGCCAGCAGTTCGAATGCTAGATCCTACGAGCAGTACTTC.

The chain carries TRBV18 and TRBJ2-1; 9 bases map to TRBD2. The CDR3 has 15 residues. Germline V gives CDR1 KGHSH, CDR2 LQKENI. After removal of 3 bases from V and 4 bases from J, the junction contained 4 bases not matched to a gene. The CDR3 nucleotides read TGTGCCAGCTCACCTAGCGGGGGTCGGTACAATGAGCAGTTCTTC. Amino acids: CASSPSGGRYNEQFF.

The CDR3 loop reads CASSRQGVGGYTF. As DNA, the CDR3 is TGTGCCAGTAGTAGACAGGGGGTTGGGGGCTACACCTTC. The J gene is TRBJ1-2, the V gene TRBV19, with 9 bases lining up with TRBD1. CDR1 is LNHDA and CDR2 is SQIVND in the germline V gene (reference sequence). V shed 4 bases, J shed 8 bases, and the junction held 5 bases outside the gene matches. The CDR3 has 13 amino acids. Filled out from reference TRBV19 and TRBJ1-2, the complete variable domain reads DGGITQSPKYLFRKEGQNVTLSCEQNLNHDAMYWYRQDPGQGLRLIYYSQIVNDFQKGDIAEGYSVSREKKESFPLTVTSAQKNPTAFYLCASSRQGVGGYTFGSGTRLTVV.

This chain connects TRBV15 to TRBJ2-3, with 11 bases that match TRBD1. There are 16 residues in the CDR3. The germline V gene encodes CDR1 LNHNV and CDR2 YYDKDF (reference sequence). V lost 0 bases, J lost 8 bases, and 7 bases stayed unmatched. The CDR3 reads CATSRERTGGEGTQYF. DNA for the CDR3: TGTGCCACCAGCAGAGAACGGACAGGGGGCGAGGGTACGCAGTATTTT.

The rearrangement uses TRBV2 and TRBJ1-2; D is undetermined. V was clipped by 0 bases and J by 7 bases, with 6 bases between them. Germline CDR1 is SNHLY and CDR2 is FYNNEI. The CDR3 totals 12 residues. The CDR3 loop reads CASSEAALGYTF. In nucleotides, the CDR3 is TGTGCCAGCAGTGAAGCGGCTCTTGGCTACACCTTC.

The chain uses TRBV7-9 and TRBJ2-7; TRBD1 agrees at 8 bases. The CDR3 contains 17 residues. The V gene's germline CDR1 is SEHNR and CDR2 FQNEAQ (reference sequence). V lost 0 bases and J lost 2; bases outside the gene matches: 9. The CDR3, as DNA: TGTGCCAGCAGCTTAGCAGGGGCAGGGGGCCTTCCCTACGAGCAGTACTTC. It specifies CASSLAGAGGLPYEQYF.

The chain links TRBV9 to TRBJ1-6, with 8 bases that match TRBD1. This CDR3 is built from 15 residues. The junction had 7 bases not matched to a gene; V was cut back by 4 bases and J by 7 bases. The germline V gene has CDR1 SGDLS and CDR2 YYNGEE. The CDR3 DNA sequence: TGTGCCAGCAGCCCAGGACAGGGTAGGAATTCACCCCTCCACTTT. This codes for CASSPGQGRNSPLHF. The full variable domain, its missing parts supplied by reference TRBV9 and TRBJ1-6, is DSGVTQTPKHLITATGQRVTLRCSPRSGDLSVYWYQQSLDQGLQFLIQYYNGEERAKGNILERFSAQQFPDLHSELNLSSLELGDSALYFCASSPGQGRNSPLHFGNGTRLTVT.

The chain combines TRBV6-5 with TRBJ2-3; TRBD1 matches 7 bases. The V segment lost 0 bases and the J segment 4 bases; nucleotides outside the gene matches: 1. CDR3 size: 14 residues. Germline CDR1 reads MNHEY; CDR2 reads SVGAGI. The CDR3 region is CASSYSTGPDTQYF. DNA of the CDR3: TGTGCCAGCAGTTACTCGACAGGGCCAGATACGCAGTATTTT.